This T cell receptor beta chain was retrieved from a study of PD-1 blockade in classical Hodgkin lymphoma. Using immunoSEQ multiplex PCR, the repertoire was profiled, and TCRdb retains in-frame clones only, with some absent. The sample holds 45,000 to 55,000 clones; 65% to 80% are singletons and the top ten take less than 15%. This CDR3 is 14 amino acids long. V lost 4 bases and J 5 bases, leaving 15 bases between the germline ends. Germline V gene lookup returns CDR1 PRHDT and CDR2 FYEKMQ (reference sequence). Time point given: cycle 4 day 1 (C4D1), after around six weeks of nivolumab. Every patient was affected by relapse after autologous stem cell transplantation, while exposure to brentuximab vedotin was not uniform.

This clonotype originated in a human donor with classical Hodgkin lymphoma. This sequence joins TRBV13 and TRBJ2-7; weak D call: TRBD2 (5 bases). The sample consisted of peripheral blood mononuclear cells (PBMCs), taken before the fourth cycle of nivolumab. CDR3 DNA sequence: TGTGCCAGCAGCTCGTGGGCTTCGGGAAACGAGCAGTACTTC. Amino acids: CASSSWASGNEQYF.